This passage covers 20 T cell receptor beta chains from one sample sequenced in a study of shared clonotypes between healthy human individuals. Assay: immunoSEQ multiplex PCR; the TCRdb copy retains only in-frame clones and omits some. The sample has more than 2 million clones, under 97% seen once. Sequenced: naive CD4+ T cells sorted from blood. Subset here: CD45RA+ positively selected. These receptors were taken from a young man in good health.

This clone was seen more than once but under ten times. The V and J genes are TRBV4-1 and TRBJ1-5, with TRBD1 matching over 10 bases. J gave up 6 bases and V 4 bases, and 6 bases lay outside the gene matches. The CDR3 is made up of 15 amino acids. In germline, CDR1 is MGHRA, CDR2 YSYEKL. CDR3 residues: CASSLGQGDSQPQHF. CDR3 nucleotide sequence: TGCGCCAGCAGCCTCGGACAGGGGGATAGTCAGCCCCAGCATTTT.

This clone appeared a single time. The chain's CDR3 is CSVVDRDFYNEQFF. The CDR3, as DNA: TGCAGCGTTGTAGACAGGGACTTCTACAATGAGCAGTTCTTC. V is TRBV29-1 and J is TRBJ2-1; weak D call: TRBD1 (7 bases). Trimming pared 4 bases from V and 3 bases from J, leaving 13 bases between. The germline V gene encodes CDR1 SQVTM and CDR2 ANQGSEA. There are 14 residues in the CDR3.

This rearrangement joins TRBV11-2 to TRBJ1-4; TRBD1 agrees at 9 bases. Looked up from germline, CDR1 is SGHAT and CDR2 is FQNNGV. The length of the CDR3 is 18 residues. The J segment lost 0 bases and the V segment lost 5 bases, leaving 10 bases of the junction unmatched. The DNA for the CDR3 is TGTGCCAGCAGCCCGCGGCCGGGACAGGGTACAACTAATGAAAAACTGTTTTTT. This codes for CASSPRPGQGTTNEKLFF.

V usage is TRBV7-9 and J usage is TRBJ2-1, with D maybe TRBD2 (6 bases). CDR3 size: 13 residues. V was trimmed by 5 bases and J by 4 bases, leaving 9 bases between them. Germline values: CDR1 SEHNR, CDR2 FQNEAQ (reference sequence). DNA of the CDR3: TGTGCCAGCAGCCCCCGGGAGTACAATGAGCAGTTCTTC. Residues: CASSPREYNEQFF.

The chain is built from TRBV28 and TRBJ2-5; 10 positions agree with TRBD1. The germline V gene has CDR1 MDHEN and CDR2 SYDVKM. V lost 6 bases and J lost 4; bases outside the gene matches: 8. This CDR3 comprises 15 residues. Written as DNA, the CDR3 is TGTGCCAGCAGCTTGGGACAGGGGAACGGAGAGACCCAGTACTTC. Protein: CASSLGQGNGETQYF.

The CDR3 DNA reads as TGTGCCAGTAAACCCGGACTAGCGGGAGTTGGTGATACGCAGTATTTT. Protein: CASKPGLAGVGDTQYF. This chain joins TRBV19 and TRBJ2-3; 13 bases are a match to TRBD2. Germline CDR1 and CDR2: LNHDA and SQIVND (reference sequence). Trimming cost V 7 bases and J 6 bases; bases outside gene matches: 10. This CDR3 comprises 16 residues.

Notes on this clone: Distinct nucleotide sequences in the sample also encode this CDR3. The genes are TRBV19 and TRBJ2-2; D unclear. The CDR3 consists of 14 residues. V was trimmed by 3 bases and J by 0 bases, leaving 5 bases between them. Germline values: CDR1 LNHDA, CDR2 SQIVND (reference sequence). Here the CDR3 DNA reads TGTGCCAGTAGTATTAGTCCGAACACCGGGGAGCTGTTTTTT. This gives the protein CASSISPNTGELFF.

The rearrangement links TRBV6-1 to TRBJ2-1; 8 nucleotides line up with TRBD2. V gave up 4 bases and J gave up 0 bases; unmatched junction bases: 2. This CDR3 has 15 residues. Germline CDR1 and CDR2: MNHNS and SASEGT. The CDR3 nucleotides read TGTGCCAGCAGTGCGGGACTAGGCTCCTACAATGAGCAGTTCTTC. This gives the protein CASSAGLGSYNEQFF.

The chain joins TRBV7-9 to TRBJ2-1; D remains ambiguous. V gave up 6 bases and J gave up 8 bases, with 23 bases separating them. This CDR3 region has 16 residues. Germline CDR1 SEHNR, CDR2 FQNEAQ (reference sequence). As DNA, the CDR3 is TGTGCCAGCAGTTCCTCCCGAAATCAAGTCGCCGATGAGCAGTTCTTC. It specifies CASSSSRNQVADEQFF.

The rearrangement links TRBV2 to TRBJ1-6, with 7 bases that match TRBD1. After removal of 4 bases from V and 9 bases from J, the junction contained 6 bases not matched to a gene. The CDR3 is 14 residues long. Per germline, CDR1 SNHLY and CDR2 FYNNEI. In nucleotides, the CDR3 is TGTGCCAGCAGTGCACAGGGGCGGGCTTCACCCCTCCACTTT. Protein product: CASSAQGRASPLHF.

The chain employs TRBV30 and TRBJ2-3; D is possibly TRBD1 or TRBD2 (5 bases each). The CDR3 loop spans 15 amino acids. V lost 2 bases, J lost 3 bases, and 15 bases lay in between. The germline V gene encodes CDR1 GTSNPN and CDR2 SVGIG (reference sequence). DNA for the CDR3: TGTGCCTGGAGTCCCGGGACCCTAGGAACAGATACGCAGTATTTT. As protein: CAWSPGTLGTDTQYF.

The chain joins TRBV5-5 to TRBJ1-1; D not resolved. The CDR3 contains 13 residues. V was clipped by 3 bases and J by 1 base, with 7 bases between them. The V gene's germline CDR1 is SGHKS and CDR2 YYEKEE (reference sequence). CDR3 DNA: TGTGCCAGCAGCTCCCTAACGAACACTGAAGCTTTCTTT. This codes for CASSSLTNTEAFF.

The chain employs TRBV10-3 and TRBJ1-1; 8 nucleotides match TRBD1. Germline CDR1 is ENHRY and CDR2 is SYGVKD. The CDR3 is made up of 14 amino acids. V shed 4 bases and J 7 bases; nucleotides not matched to a gene: 8. The CDR3 nucleotides read TGTGCCATCAGTGGGCGAGGACAGGGCGGTGAAGCTTTCTTT. Amino acid sequence: CAISGRGQGGEAFF.

This rearrangement joins TRBV6-5 to TRBJ1-3; D gene ambiguous. This CDR3 spans 14 amino acids. V was trimmed by 8 bases and J by 0 bases, leaving 11 bases between them. In germline, CDR1 is MNHEY, CDR2 SVGAGI. In DNA form, the CDR3 reads TGTGCCAGCTCCCCCCGGAGCTCTGGAAACACCATATATTTT. It codes for CASSPRSSGNTIYF.

A note on this clone: Other DNA sequences in the same sample also yield this CDR3. The rearrangement uses TRBV18 and TRBJ2-3; D gene ambiguous. Trimming shortened V by 0 bases and J by 6 bases, and 7 bases separated the two germline ends. The CDR3 totals 13 residues. Germline V gene sequence: CDR1 KGHSH, CDR2 LQKENI. CDR3 in amino acids: CASSPPPRDTQYF. In DNA form, the CDR3 reads TGTGCCAGCTCACCACCGCCCAGGGATACGCAGTATTTT.

Only one count was recorded for this clone. This rearrangement joins TRBV12-5 to TRBJ2-7; 8 bases align to TRBD1. Germline V gene lookup returns CDR1 LGHNT and CDR2 FRNRAP. Trimming removed 4 bases from V and 5 bases from J; junction bases left unmatched: 16. The length of the CDR3 is 17 residues. The CDR3 protein is CASGSYLLDRAKHEQYF. CDR3 DNA: TGTGCTAGTGGTTCCTACCTTTTGGACAGGGCGAAGCACGAGCAGTACTTC.

The chain carries TRBV19 and TRBJ2-7; TRBD2 might be the D (5 bases). Germline lookup yields CDR1 LNHDA and CDR2 SQIVND (reference sequence). The V gene lost 6 bases and the J gene lost 7 bases, with 25 bases spanning the gap. The length of the CDR3 is 16 residues. CDR3 residues: CASRLQDGMGGEEQYF. In DNA form, the CDR3 reads TGTGCCAGTAGACTTCAAGACGGGATGGGTGGCGAGGAGCAGTACTTC.

This chain connects TRBV10-2 to TRBJ2-3, with 9 bases identical to TRBD2. The CDR3 extends over 14 amino acids. Trimming removed 7 bases from V and 8 bases from J; junction bases left unmatched: 10. Germline V gene lookup returns CDR1 WSHSY and CDR2 SAAADI. The CDR3 protein is CASTASGTLSTQYF. In nucleotides, the CDR3 is TGCGCCAGCACGGCTAGCGGGACTCTGAGTACGCAGTATTTT.

The chain recombines TRBV6-5 with TRBJ2-5; tentative D call: TRBD2 (5 bases). The DNA end lines up better with TRBJ2-7; the J call may be wrong. Germline V gene data show CDR1 as MNHEY and CDR2 as SVGAGI. The CDR3 spans 16 residues. CDR3 DNA: TGTGCCAGCAGTTACGGTTCGCGGGCGGACTCCTACGAGCAGTACTTC. It encodes CASSYGSRADSYEQYF.

The chain is built from TRBV7-9 and TRBJ1-4; D unresolved. Germline-derived CDR1 and CDR2 are SEHNR and FQNEAQ (reference sequence). This CDR3 region has 17 residues. Deletions cut 5 bases from V and 3 bases from J, with 19 bases between. Here the CDR3 DNA reads TGTGCCAGCAGCGCACCCTTGGAGGGTCTCTCTAATGAAAAACTGTTTTTT. Protein product: CASSAPLEGLSNEKLFF.